The rows below give T cell receptor beta chains drawn from one sample of a study of CD8 T cells in Susac syndrome. TCRdb re-analysed the immunoSEQ multiplex PCR reads in MiXCR, keeping a single row per CDR3 protein. The repertoire consists of about 69,000 distinct CDR3 sequences, with about 91% occurring once and the leading ten covering under 0.65%. Sequencing was done on a sample of CD8+ T cells from PBMCs. The receptor set was obtained from a human donor with multiple sclerosis. Each CDR3 is given with its conserved first and last residue. D genes are given only for firm matches. Expanded clones get a size class; other rows say once, few or many, or leave the size out.

>.|TRBJ2-3|16|TRBV19|.
CASSGVFPGRTYTQYF
TGTGCCAGTAGCGGGGTCTTTCCTGGACGTACCTATACGCAGTATTTT
>.|TRBJ2-1|17|TRBV15|TRBD2
CATSRPLAGLSYNEQFF
TGTGCCACCAGCAGACCCTTAGCGGGACTCTCCTACAATGAGCAGTTCTTC
>.|TRBJ2-7|14|TRBV27|.
CAGLWATGFYEQYF
TGTGCCGGCCTTTGGGCCACAGGGTTCTACGAGCAGTACTTC
>.|TRBJ2-1|15|TRBV25-1|.
CASSPPRDSYNEQFF
TGTGCCAGCAGTCCTCCCAGGGACTCCTACAATGAGCAGTTCTTC
>few|TRBJ2-2|15|TRBV19|.
CASSMWAANTGELFF
TGTGCCAGTAGTATGTGGGCGGCGAACACCGGGGAGCTGTTTTTT
>once|TRBJ1-1|13|TRBV7-9|.
CASSPGKVTEAFF
TGTGCCAGCAGTCCAGGGAAGGTCACTGAAGCTTTCTTT
>.|TRBJ2-1|13|TRBV7-8|.
CASRTRGGNEQFF
TGTGCCAGCAGAACTAGGGGGGGCAATGAGCAGTTCTTC
>.|TRBJ2-2|13|TRBV14|.
CASRGDGTGELFF
TGTGCCAGCAGAGGGGATGGCACCGGGGAGCTGTTTTTT
>once|TRBJ1-6|13|TRBV12-3/TRBV12-4|.
CASSLSANSPLHF
TGTGCCAGCAGTCTCAGCGCAAATTCACCCCTCCACTTT
>.|TRBJ2-5|16|TRBV18|.
CASSPISETDQETQYF
TGTGCCAGCTCACCTATTTCGGAGACAGACCAAGAGACCCAGTACTTC
>.|TRBJ2-3|16|TRBV5-8|.
CASSAGRSGGTDTQYF
TGTGCCAGCAGCGCCGGTCGATCGGGAGGCACAGATACGCAGTATTTT
>.|TRBJ1-1|13|TRBV7-6|.
CASSLGVDTEAFF
TGTGCCAGCAGCTTAGGGGTGGACACTGAAGCTTTCTTT
>.|TRBJ2-2|15|TRBV12-1|.
CASPRSERNTGELFF
TGTGCCAGCCCCCGAAGCGAACGAAATACCGGGGAGCTGTTTTTT
>.|TRBJ1-5|15|TRBV28|.
CASVPAGLSDQPQHF
TGTGCCAGCGTCCCAGCGGGGCTTTCCGATCAGCCCCAGCATTTT
>few|TRBJ2-7|14|TRBV2|.
CASSDQLAKLEQYF
TGTGCCAGCAGTGATCAACTAGCCAAGCTCGAGCAGTACTTC
>.|TRBJ2-4|15|TRBV28|.
CASSFGNLAKNIQYF
TGTGCCAGCAGTTTTGGGAATCTAGCCAAAAACATTCAGTACTTC
>.|TRBJ1-4|16|TRBV29-1|TRBD1
CSVGTGSFATNEKLFF
TGCAGCGTCGGGACAGGGAGTTTTGCAACTAATGAAAAACTGTTTTTT
>.|TRBJ2-1|19|TRBV19|TRBD2
CASSTRGPLLAGVSNEQFF
TGTGCCAGTAGTACCAGAGGCCCGTTACTAGCGGGAGTTTCCAATGAGCAGTTCTTC
>.|TRBJ2-1|14|TRBV6-6|.
CASSSDLSRGEQFF
TGTGCCAGCAGTTCGGACTTGTCCCGAGGTGAGCAGTTCTTC
>.|TRBJ1-1|13|TRBV19|.
CASTKGRNTEAFF
TGTGCCAGTACAAAGGGACGGAACACTGAAGCTTTCTTT
>.|TRBJ1-5|17|TRBV15|TRBD1
CATSAGQGENIVQPQHF
TGTGCCACCAGCGCGGGACAGGGAGAGAATATCGTTCAGCCCCAGCATTTT
>.|TRBJ2-7|12|TRBV2|.
CASRDIREEQYF
TGTGCCAGCAGGGACATCCGAGAGGAGCAGTACTTC
>.|TRBJ2-1|16|TRBV9|.
CASSALGGILNNEQFF
TGTGCCAGCAGCGCATTGGGCGGGATCCTTAACAATGAGCAGTTCTTC
>.|TRBJ2-1|13|TRBV5-6|.
CASSLEVNDEQFF
TGTGCCAGCAGCTTGGAGGTAAACGATGAGCAGTTCTTC
>once|TRBJ2-3|15|TRBV30|TRBD1
CAWSPTGTGEGRQYF
TGTGCCTGGAGTCCGACGGGGACAGGGGAGGGGAGGCAGTATTTT
>.|TRBJ2-5|11|TRBV6-5|.
CASTPSETQYF
TGTGCCAGCACCCCCTCTGAGACCCAGTACTTC
>.|TRBJ1-2|14|TRBV11-2|.
CASSQLPAGYGYTF
TGTGCCAGCAGCCAATTACCCGCGGGGTATGGCTACACCTTC
>once|TRBJ2-2|13|TRBV12-3/TRBV12-4|.
CASTPGNTGELFF
TGTGCCAGCACCCCCGGTAACACCGGGGAGCTGTTTTTT
>.|TRBJ2-1|14|TRBV11-2|TRBD1
CASSTPDRPNEQFF
TGTGCCAGCAGCACCCCGGACAGGCCCAATGAGCAGTTCTTC
>few|TRBJ1-1|14|TRBV5-4|.
CASSLGLGNTEAFF
TGTGCCAGCAGCTTGGGACTGGGAAACACTGAAGCTTTCTTT
>few|TRBJ2-7|13|TRBV7-6|.
CASSLERSYEQYF
TGTGCCAGCAGCTTAGAGAGATCCTACGAGCAGTACTTC
>.|TRBJ2-1|16|TRBV20-1|.
CSARDILASSYNEQFF
TGCAGTGCTAGAGATATACTGGCTAGCTCCTACAATGAGCAGTTCTTC
>.|TRBJ2-1|15|TRBV19|.
CASRDRLSSYNEQFF
TGTGCCAGTAGAGACAGGCTGAGCTCCTACAATGAGCAGTTCTTC
>.|TRBJ2-3|17|TRBV28|.
CASSLLLQGPRADTQYF
TGTGCCAGCAGTTTACTCCTACAGGGTCCGAGGGCAGATACGCAGTATTTT
>.|TRBJ2-5|15|TRBV6-5|TRBD2
CASTLTSGGGETQYF
TGTGCCAGCACTCTGACTAGCGGTGGGGGGGAGACCCAGTACTTC
>.|TRBJ2-3|16|TRBV3-1|TRBD2
CASSTRAGGLTDTQYF
TGTGCCAGCTCAACTAGGGCGGGGGGCTTAACAGATACGCAGTATTTT
>.|TRBJ2-2|16|TRBV12-3/TRBV12-4|TRBD1
CASSRQGRIGPGELFF
TGTGCCAGCAGCCGACAGGGAAGGATCGGTCCCGGGGAGCTGTTTTTT
>.|TRBJ1-2|13|TRBV19|.
CASSIGNNYGYTF
TGTGCCAGTAGTATTGGAAATAACTATGGCTACACCTTC
>.|TRBJ2-7|12|TRBV9|TRBD2
CASSQTGGEQYF
TGTGCCAGCAGCCAGACGGGGGGCGAGCAGTACTTC
>.|TRBJ1-6|14|TRBV12-3/TRBV12-4|TRBD1
CASRPGQGDSPLHF
TGTGCCAGCAGGCCGGGACAGGGGGATTCACCCCTCCACTTT
>.|TRBJ1-1|15|TRBV11-2|.
CASSLVPWENTEAFF
TGTGCCAGCAGCTTAGTCCCCTGGGAGAACACTGAAGCTTTCTTT
>.|TRBJ2-6|15|TRBV12-3/TRBV12-4|TRBD2
CASSFGGSGANVLTF
TGTGCCAGCAGTTTCGGGGGGTCTGGGGCCAACGTCCTGACTTTC
>.|TRBJ1-2|15|TRBV3-1|.
CASSQDWQGGYGYTF
TGTGCCAGCAGCCAAGACTGGCAGGGTGGCTATGGCTACACCTTC
>once|TRBJ1-1|14|TRBV20-1|.
CSARDLAVNTEAFF
TGCAGTGCTAGAGATTTGGCAGTGAACACTGAAGCTTTCTTT
>once|TRBJ2-1|15|TRBV3-1|.
CASSGGDRYADEQFF
TGTGCCAGCAGCGGCGGGGACCGTTACGCTGATGAGCAGTTCTTC
>.|TRBJ2-3|16|TRBV27|.
CASSWNLMGDTDTQYF
TGTGCCAGCAGTTGGAACCTAATGGGAGACACAGATACGCAGTATTTT
>.|TRBJ2-3|15|TRBV7-3|.
CASSLSGGVRDTQYF
TGTGCCAGCAGCTTAAGTGGCGGGGTGCGAGATACGCAGTATTTT
>.|TRBJ1-1|14|TRBV5-4|.
CASSPGTGNTEAFF
TGTGCCAGCAGCCCAGGCACGGGGAACACTGAAGCTTTCTTT
>.|TRBJ2-2|15|TRBV4-3|TRBD2
CASSQQRDNTGELFF
TGCGCCAGCAGCCAACAGCGGGATAACACCGGGGAGCTGTTTTTT
>once|TRBJ2-7|15|TRBV4-1|TRBD1
CASSLGQGHTYEQYF
TGCGCCAGCAGTTTAGGACAGGGCCATACCTACGAGCAGTACTTC
>.|TRBJ1-1|14|TRBV11-2|.
CASSQQTANTEAFF
TGTGCCAGCAGCCAGCAGACGGCGAACACTGAAGCTTTCTTT
>.|TRBJ2-7|16|TRBV6-2/TRBV6-3|TRBD2
CASSSRGLAVSYEQYF
TGTGCCAGCAGTTCTCGGGGACTAGCGGTTTCCTACGAGCAGTACTTC
>.|TRBJ2-2|13|TRBV19|.
CASQGTNTGELFF
TGTGCCTCCCAGGGCACCAACACCGGGGAGCTGTTTTTT
>once|TRBJ2-1|15|TRBV19|TRBD2
CASSIRLADYNEQFF
TGTGCCAGTAGTATACGACTAGCGGACTACAATGAGCAGTTCTTC